A selection of T cell receptor beta chains follows, all from one sample in a study of T-cell memory formation after mild COVID-19. TCRdb reprocessed the 5' RACE reads via MiXCR and lists one record per CDR3 protein. The data hold 190,000 or so distinct CDR3 sequences, with about a fifth observed a single time. The sequenced sample was PBMCs or a T cell subset sorted from them (not recorded which). The receptors here all came from an adult woman who had mild COVID-19 (a few samples of this study predate the infection). Cell type and time point are not known. Both conserved end residues are part of each CDR3. D genes are given only for firm matches. Rows give clone size only sometimes, using once, few, many, or a class for an expanded clone.

>TRBV7-8|TRBJ1-4|TRBD1|few
CASAPRGLRGGEKLFF
TGTGCCAGCGCCCCCAGGGGGTTGAGAGGGGGTGAAAAACTGTTTTTT
>TRBV19|TRBJ2-2|-|few
CASSVTLFSDYTGELFF
TGTGCCAGTAGTGTCACGCTGTTCTCGGATTACACCGGGGAGCTGTTTTTT
>TRBV9|TRBJ2-2|-|few
CASSVVEGANGELFF
TGTGCCAGCAGCGTAGTGGAGGGGGCAAACGGGGAGCTGTTTTTT
>TRBV27|TRBJ2-7|-|-
CASSLNGLEQYF
TGTGCCAGCAGTTTAAACGGACTCGAGCAGTACTTC
>TRBV4-3|TRBJ2-7|TRBD2|-
CASSQGAGGRTYEQYF
TGCGCCAGCAGCCAAGGGGCCGGCGGGAGGACCTACGAGCAGTACTTC
>TRBV12-3/TRBV12-4|TRBJ2-7|TRBD2|few
CASSPFAGDPYEQYF
TGTGCCAGCAGTCCCTTCGCGGGGGATCCCTACGAGCAGTACTTC
>TRBV12-3/TRBV12-4|TRBJ1-2|-|many
CASSPGRNYGYTF
TGTGCCAGCAGCCCGGGACGGAACTATGGCTACACCTTC
>TRBV12-3/TRBV12-4|TRBJ2-1|TRBD2|few
CASSYSGRERDNEQFF
TGTGCCAGCAGTTATAGCGGGAGGGAGCGGGACAATGAGCAGTTCTTC
>TRBV5-5|TRBJ2-1|-|few
CASSFEVEYNEQFF
TGTGCCAGCAGCTTTGAAGTGGAATACAATGAGCAGTTCTTC
>TRBV4-3|TRBJ2-1|-|many
CASSQDDGFRVLNNEQFF
TGCGCCAGCAGCCAAGATGATGGTTTTCGCGTTCTCAACAATGAGCAGTTCTTC
>TRBV30|TRBJ2-1|TRBD2|few
CAWQTSGAQQFF
TGTGCCTGGCAGACTAGCGGGGCTCAACAGTTCTTC
>TRBV7-2|TRBJ2-1|-|-
CASSLAGPSSSDEQFF
TGTGCCAGCAGCTTAGCGGGGCCTAGCAGCAGCGATGAGCAGTTCTTC
>TRBV4-2|TRBJ2-7|TRBD2|few
CASSQDKLAGDSPYEQYF
TGTGCCAGCAGCCAAGATAAACTAGCGGGGGACTCCCCCTACGAGCAGTACTTC
>TRBV24-1|TRBJ2-2|TRBD2|-
CATSDLSSGGISGELFF
TGTGCCACCAGTGATTTGTCTTCGGGAGGGATTTCCGGGGAGCTGTTTTTT
>TRBV19|TRBJ2-7|-|few
CASSIGSGGYEQYF
TGTGCCAGTAGTATAGGGAGCGGCGGCTACGAGCAGTACTTC
>TRBV24-1|TRBJ1-6|-|-
CATNPGLSSPLHF
TGTGCCACCAACCCCGGCCTGAGTTCACCCCTCCACTTT
>TRBV6-5|TRBJ1-3|-|-
CASRRQGSSGNTIYF
TGTGCCAGCCGCCGCCAGGGATCTTCTGGAAACACCATATATTTT
>TRBV12-3/TRBV12-4|TRBJ2-1|TRBD2|few
CASSRAGGGEQFF
TGTGCCAGCAGTAGAGCGGGAGGGGGTGAGCAGTTCTTC
>TRBV29-1|TRBJ1-1|TRBD1|-
CSATHQPTGTEAFF
TGCAGCGCCACACACCAACCGACAGGGACTGAAGCTTTCTTT
>TRBV12-3/TRBV12-4|TRBJ2-1|-|few
CASSLGGTLNEQFF
TGTGCCAGCAGTTTGGGGGGAACCCTGAATGAGCAGTTCTTC
>TRBV12-3/TRBV12-4|TRBJ2-7|-|-
CASSHFKGDEQYF
TGTGCCAGCAGCCACTTTAAGGGGGACGAGCAGTACTTC
>TRBV7-9|TRBJ1-1|TRBD1|few
CASSSPGGTGTNTEAFF
TGTGCCAGCAGCTCCCCCGGGGGGACAGGGACGAACACTGAAGCTTTCTTT
>TRBV6-2/TRBV6-3|TRBJ2-1|-|few
CASGLLPYNEQFF
TGTGCCAGCGGACTGCTGCCCTACAATGAGCAGTTCTTC
>TRBV5-1|TRBJ2-3|-|-
CASSRQGSRSTDTQYF
TGCGCCAGCAGCCGCCAGGGGAGCCGTAGCACAGATACGCAGTATTTT
>TRBV5-5|TRBJ1-1|-|few
CASSLEGILNTEAFF
TGTGCCAGCAGCTTGGAGGGGATCTTGAACACTGAAGCTTTCTTT
>TRBV11-2|TRBJ1-4|-|-
CASSSNFATNEKLFF
TGTGCCAGCAGCTCTAACTTCGCAACTAATGAAAAACTGTTTTTT
>TRBV15|TRBJ1-2|-|few
CATSSRLEVEGYTF
TGTGCCACCAGCTCCCGATTGGAAGTGGAAGGCTACACCTTC
>TRBV20-1|TRBJ1-4|TRBD1|few
CSAPRDSSNEKLFF
TGCAGTGCGCCGAGGGACAGTAGTAATGAAAAACTGTTTTTT
>TRBV4-1|TRBJ2-3|-|-
CASSQAGQPDTQYF
TGCGCCAGCAGCCAAGCCGGGCAGCCAGATACGCAGTATTTT
>TRBV15|TRBJ2-7|TRBD1|few
CATSRDRTGGRYEQYF
TGTGCCACCAGCAGAGACCGGACAGGGGGCAGATACGAGCAGTACTTC
>TRBV14|TRBJ2-3|-|few
CASSLLWSDTQYF
TGTGCCAGCAGCCTGCTCTGGTCAGATACGCAGTATTTT
>TRBV20-1|TRBJ2-6|-|-
CSASSPPGANVLTF
TGCAGTGCTAGTAGTCCTCCTGGGGCCAACGTCCTGACTTTC
>TRBV5-6|TRBJ1-1|-|few
CASEGNTEAFF
TGTGCCAGCGAGGGGAACACTGAAGCTTTCTTT
>TRBV9|TRBJ1-1|-|-
CASSVAPNTEAFF
TGTGCCAGCAGCGTAGCCCCTAACACTGAAGCTTTCTTT
>TRBV6-1|TRBJ2-7|TRBD1|few
CASRWTGSYEQYF
TGTGCCAGCAGGTGGACAGGGTCCTACGAGCAGTACTTC
>TRBV7-3|TRBJ2-2|TRBD2|few
CASSRGLAGGNTGELFF
TGTGCCAGCAGCCGGGGACTAGCGGGAGGAAACACCGGGGAGCTGTTTTTT
>TRBV15|TRBJ1-1|-|few
CATSSRTGNTEAFF
TGTGCCACCAGCAGCCGGACGGGGAACACTGAAGCTTTCTTT
>TRBV4-3|TRBJ2-1|-|-
CASSQGQRSYNEQFF
TGCGCCAGCAGCCAAGGACAGCGCTCCTACAATGAGCAGTTCTTC
>TRBV6-5|TRBJ1-2|-|-
CASSPTNRDVGYGYTF
TGTGCCAGCAGTCCTACGAACAGGGATGTAGGCTATGGCTACACCTTC
>TRBV11-2|TRBJ2-7|-|-
CASSLVVETIYEQYF
TGTGCCAGCAGCTTAGTGGTCGAGACCATCTACGAGCAGTACTTC
>TRBV3-1|TRBJ2-1|-|-
CASSQEPGVGNEQFF
TGTGCCAGCAGCCAAGAGCCAGGGGTGGGCAATGAGCAGTTCTTC